This entry lists 30 T cell receptor beta chains sequenced from one sample in a study of T cells after yellow fever vaccination (dated by TCRdb to the late 2010s). Taken with the paper, the label for treatment or condition translates to: live attenuated yellow fever vaccine strain. To prepare the library, 5' RACE was applied. The sequencer listed for this sample is Illumina NovaSeq 6000. In-frame beta chains were kept once TCRdb had trimmed the public reads at Q25 with fastp and called clones with MiXCR. For every CDR3 protein sequence, its rows merge into one entry that carries the most common genes and DNA. Counted in this sample were fewer than 500,000 distinct CDR3 sequences; approximately 19% of them appeared once. Roughly 19% of the sample is taken by the ten largest. This specimen consisted of PBMCs, obtained before the yellow fever booster vaccination. All receptors come from a man between 18 and 29 years old who received the YFV17D yellow fever vaccine.

The genes are TRBV28 and TRBJ2-7, with D possibly TRBD1 on 6 matching bases. Between the trimmed V and J ends, which lost 4 bases and 6 bases, there was a span of 19 bases. The CDR3 loop spans 15 amino acids. Per the germline V gene, CDR1 is MDHEN and CDR2 is SYDVKM. Written as DNA, the CDR3 is TGTGCCAGCAGTTCCCTGACTGACAGGCTCCCCGAGCAGTACGTC. Its protein is CASSSLTDRLPEQYV.

There are a few counts of this clonotype. The gene calls are TRBV4-3 and TRBJ1-4; D is perhaps TRBD1 (5 bases). Germline CDR1 LGHNA, CDR2 YSLEER. This CDR3 region has 16 residues. V was trimmed by 4 bases and J by 5 bases, leaving 17 bases between them. CDR3 nucleotides: TGCGCCAGCAGCCTAAATCCGGGACCGTTCAATGAAAAACTGTTTTTT. It translates to CASSLNPGPFNEKLFF.

CDR3 nucleotide sequence: TGTGCCAGCACGGGGAGAAACTATGGCTACACCTTC. It translates to CASTGRNYGYTF. This rearrangement joins TRBV12-3 or TRBV12-4 to TRBJ1-2; D call uncertain. The CDR3 spans 12 residues. V was shortened by 7 bases and J by 2 bases, with 8 bases between the two germline ends.

This clonotype was observed a handful of times. V gene TRBV9 combines with J gene TRBJ1-1; tentatively, D is TRBD1 (6 bases). Between the trimmed V and J ends, which lost 3 bases and 3 bases, there was a span of 15 bases. The CDR3 has 15 residues. CDR1 SGDLS and CDR2 YYNGEE come from the germline V gene. In nucleotides, the CDR3 is TGTGCCAGCAGCGGCCGGAAAGGGGGAGACACTGAAGCTTTCTTT. This translates into CASSGRKGGDTEAFF.

CDR3 residues: CASSYPLRGQETQYF. The CDR3, as DNA: TGTGCCAGCAGTTACCCTCTGAGGGGTCAAGAGACCCAGTACTTC. J is TRBJ2-5 and V is TRBV6-5; D assignment may be TRBD1 or TRBD2 (5 bases each). V was pared by 2 bases and J by 2 bases, with 12 bases between. From germline, CDR1 is MNHEY and CDR2 SVGAGI. There are 15 residues in the CDR3.

This chain connects TRBV6-2 or TRBV6-3 to TRBJ1-1, with no clear D. In germline, CDR1 is MNHEY, CDR2 SVGEGT. With 1 base removed from V and 2 bases from J, the gap between germline ends came to 2 bases. The CDR3 is 12 residues long. The DNA of the CDR3 is TGTGCCAGCAGTTACTTCAACACTGAAGCTTTCTTT. This codes for CASSYFNTEAFF.

This clonotype was picked up a small number of times. The chain uses TRBV2 and TRBJ2-3; no clear D gene. Germline assignment: CDR1 SNHLY and CDR2 FYNNEI. The CDR3 covers 16 residues. V lost 6 bases to trimming and J lost 7 bases, with 23 bases between them. Here the CDR3 DNA reads TGTGCCAGCAGGCCCCGTGTGACGGAACCCCGCTATACGCAGTATTTT. Translating it yields CASRPRVTEPRYTQYF.

The table lists this clonotype with a few counts. The rearrangement joins TRBV4-1 to TRBJ1-5; D ambiguous. The CDR3 is made up of 13 amino acids. Germline CDR1 and CDR2: MGHRA and YSYEKL. V lost 4 bases to trimming and J lost 4 bases, with 8 bases between them. The CDR3 DNA is TGCGCCAGCAGCCGAGGACCAAATCAGCCCCAGCATTTT. It specifies CASSRGPNQPQHF.

This clonotype showed up just a few times. V and J are TRBV12-3 or TRBV12-4 and TRBJ1-1; D is unclear. The length of the CDR3 is 14 residues. The germline V and J ends were trimmed by 3 bases and 1 base, with 9 bases remaining between them. The CDR3 sequence is CASSFGWQNTEAFF. CDR3 bases: TGTGCCAGCAGTTTCGGTTGGCAGAACACTGAAGCTTTCTTT.

This clonotype has just a few counts. The rearrangement joins TRBV5-1 to TRBJ1-1, with a tentative D call TRBD1 (6 bases). The CDR3 covers 16 residues. Germline lookup yields CDR1 SGHRS and CDR2 YFSETQ. Trimming removed 0 bases at V and 6 bases at J, with 18 bases between. In DNA, the CDR3 is TGCGCCAGCAGCTTGGGGATCGGGGGCGGACCCGCTGAAGCTTTCTTT. Translating it yields CASSLGIGGGPAEAFF.

This rearrangement joins TRBV6-1 to TRBJ1-1, with no clear D. CDR1 and CDR2 from the germline V gene are MNHNS and SASEGT. The CDR3 is made up of 14 amino acids. V was cut by 1 base and J by 3 bases, with 9 bases left in between. DNA of the CDR3: TGTGCCAGCAGTGAAGTCGTCACCGACACTGAAGCTTTCTTT. Translation gives CASSEVVTDTEAFF.

This clonotype was picked up a small number of times. The rearrangement joins TRBV18 to TRBJ2-7; a possible D gene is TRBD2 (5 bases). The V gene's germline CDR1 is KGHSH and CDR2 LQKENI. The germline V and J ends were trimmed by 0 bases and 4 bases, with 7 bases remaining between them. This CDR3 region has 13 residues. This CDR3 is CASSPPSGYEQYV. The CDR3 region has the DNA TGTGCCAGCTCACCACCGAGCGGTTACGAGCAGTACGTC.

A few counts support this clonotype. The rearrangement uses TRBV2 and TRBJ1-6; 11 nucleotides line up with TRBD1. Unmatched junction bases numbered 12, after V lost 7 bases and J lost 10 bases. The CDR3 spans 16 residues. CDR1 is SNHLY, CDR2 FYNNEI, per germline. The CDR3 nucleotides read TGTGCCAGCACCGACCCCACCGGGACAGGGGGATCACCCCTCCACTTT. Amino acids: CASTDPTGTGGSPLHF.

In its sample, this clonotype was seen a few times. V usage is TRBV11-1 and J usage is TRBJ2-2; no clear D gene. Per germline, CDR1 SGHAT and CDR2 FQDESV (reference sequence). Deletions cut 0 bases from V and 0 bases from J, with 5 bases between. This CDR3 contains 15 residues. In DNA form, the CDR3 reads TGTGCCAGCAGCTTAGCTCAGGCGAACACCGGGGAGCTGTTTTTT. Translating it yields CASSLAQANTGELFF.

This clonotype was seen only a few times. The chain links TRBV4-1 to TRBJ2-7, with 10 bases fitting TRBD2. The CDR3 runs 16 residues. CDR1 is MGHRA and CDR2 is YSYEKL in the germline V gene. Unmatched junction bases numbered 8, after V lost 5 bases and J lost 1 base. DNA for the CDR3: TGCGCCAGCAGCGCACACACTAGCGGGGTATCCTACGAGCAGTACTTC. Protein product: CASSAHTSGVSYEQYF.

V usage is TRBV20-1 and J usage is TRBJ2-7, with unresolved D. The germline V gene has CDR1 DFQATT and CDR2 SNEGSKA (reference sequence). Trimming took 0 bases from V and 7 from J, leaving 7 bases between them. The CDR3 runs to 11 residues. CDR3 loop: CSAREWKEQYV. DNA for the CDR3: TGCAGTGCTAGAGAGTGGAAAGAGCAGTACGTC.

This chain connects TRBV7-3 to TRBJ2-5; TRBD2 aligns across 12 bases. After removal of 1 base from V and 0 bases from J, the junction contained 9 bases not matched to a gene. CDR3 size: 19 residues. Germline V gives CDR1 SGHTA, CDR2 FQGTGA. CDR3 protein: CASSLKGASGGADQETQYF. The DNA for the CDR3 is TGTGCCAGCAGCTTAAAAGGGGCTAGCGGGGGGGCAGACCAAGAGACCCAGTACTTC. The full variable domain, with the rest looked up from reference TRBV7-3 and TRBJ2-5, is GAGVSQTPSNKVTEKGKYVELRCDPISGHTALYWYRQSLGQGPEFLIYFQGTGAADDSGLPNDRFFAVRPEGSVSTLKIQRTERGDSAVYLCASSLKGASGGADQETQYFGPGTRLLVL.

Only a few counts were recorded for this clonotype. This chain joins TRBV7-7 and TRBJ2-7; the match to TRBD1 covers 7 bases. Germline CDR1 and CDR2: SSHAT and FNYEAQ (reference sequence). This CDR3 region has 15 residues. Trimming removed 1 base from V and 4 bases from J; junction bases left unmatched: 7. The CDR3 coding sequence is TGTGCCAGCAGCTTAGAGGCAGGGGGAAAATACGAGCAGTACTTC. It yields the protein CASSLEAGGKYEQYF. The full variable domain, in which reference TRBV7-7 and TRBJ2-7 provide the parts outside the CDR3, is GAGVSQSPRYKVTKRGQDVTLRCDPISSHATLYWYQQALGQGPEFLTYFNYEAQPDKSGLPSDRFSAERPEGSISTLTIQRTEQRDSAMYRCASSLEAGGKYEQYFGPGTRLTVT.

The table lists this clonotype with a few counts. Here the CDR3 reads CASSLADRVVTEAFF. In DNA form, the CDR3 reads TGCGCCAGCAGCTTGGCGGACAGGGTGGTCACTGAAGCTTTCTTT. The genes are TRBV5-1 and TRBJ1-1; 8 positions agree with TRBD1. Germline V gene sequence: CDR1 SGHRS, CDR2 YFSETQ. Trimming took 0 bases from V and 4 from J; bases not matched to a gene: 5. The CDR3 totals 15 residues.

This clonotype showed up just a few times. The chain is built from TRBV18 and TRBJ1-4; the D gene is possibly TRBD1 (6 bases). V shed 4 bases and J shed 6 bases, with 15 bases lying between them. The CDR3 consists of 15 residues. Germline assignment: CDR1 KGHSH and CDR2 LQKENI. The CDR3 bases are TGTGCCAGCTCACGCTCACAGGGCGGGGATGAAAAACTGTTTTTT. Translated: CASSRSQGGDEKLFF.

This clonotype has only a few counts. V and J are TRBV7-2 and TRBJ1-2; no firm D call. V dropped 1 base and J dropped 4 bases, with 7 bases sitting between them. The CDR3 totals 13 residues. Germline CDR1 and CDR2: SGHTA and FQGNSA. CDR3 in amino acids: CASSLGVIYGYTF. The CDR3, as DNA: TGTGCCAGCAGCTTAGGGGTGATCTATGGCTACACCTTC.

The V and J genes are TRBV4-3 and TRBJ2-2; TRBD1 is a possible D gene (5 bases). Germline-derived CDR1 and CDR2 are LGHNA and YSLEER. The CDR3 spans 17 residues. Trimming removed 0 bases at V and 2 bases at J, with 13 bases between. The CDR3 protein is CASSQDQGDTNTGELFF. CDR3 bases: TGCGCCAGCAGCCAAGATCAGGGCGACACTAACACCGGGGAGCTGTTTTTT.

This clonotype was detected only a few times. The J gene is TRBJ2-1, the V gene TRBV12-3 or TRBV12-4; tentatively, D is TRBD2 (7 bases). The CDR3 contains 15 residues. The V and J ends lost 3 bases and 9 bases respectively, with 18 bases between them. CDR3: CASSFLPGGPPEQFF. CDR3 in DNA: TGTGCCAGCAGTTTCCTCCCGGGGGGCCCCCCTGAGCAGTTCTTC.

The CDR3 sequence is CSVLGVVAGGFSTDTQYF. The DNA of the CDR3 is TGCAGCGTTCTGGGAGTGGTAGCGGGGGGATTTAGCACAGATACGCAGTATTTT. The chain uses TRBV29-1 and TRBJ2-3; 10 nucleotides agree with TRBD2. This CDR3 region has 18 residues. Trimming took 5 bases from V and 0 from J; bases not matched to a gene: 14. CDR1 is SQVTM, CDR2 ANQGSEA, per germline.

The rearrangement joins TRBV5-4 to TRBJ1-1, with unresolved D. This CDR3 contains 15 residues. Trimming removed 0 bases at V and 1 base at J, with 10 bases between. Germline V gives CDR1 SGHNT, CDR2 YYREEE (reference sequence). For the CDR3, the DNA is TGTGCCAGCAGCTTGGGGGGTGACGGGAACACTGAAGCTTTCTTT. This translates into CASSLGGDGNTEAFF.

CDR3 amino acids: CASSVGISGYTF. The CDR3 DNA reads as TGTGCCAGCAGCGTAGGGATCTCGGGCTACACCTTC. The rearrangement uses TRBV9 and TRBJ1-2; D gene unclear. The V and J ends lost 0 bases and 8 bases respectively, with 8 bases between them. This CDR3 contains 12 residues. CDR1 and CDR2 from the germline V gene are SGDLS and YYNGEE.

The rearrangement joins TRBV12-3 or TRBV12-4 to TRBJ2-1; 12 nucleotides line up with TRBD2. V lost 6 bases, J lost 8 bases, and 8 bases stayed unmatched. The CDR3 spans 15 residues. The CDR3: CASSLAGGPRYEQFF. The CDR3 DNA reads as TGTGCCAGCAGCCTAGCGGGGGGGCCTCGCTATGAGCAGTTCTTC.

There are a few counts of this clonotype. This sequence joins TRBV5-1 and TRBJ1-1, with a tentative D call TRBD1 (6 bases). Trimming took 3 bases from V and 1 from J, leaving 16 bases between them. Germline-derived CDR1 and CDR2 are SGHRS and YFSETQ. The CDR3 runs 16 residues. This chain's CDR3 is CASSSMPLQGNTEAFF. CDR3 DNA sequence: TGCGCCAGCAGCTCGATGCCACTACAGGGGAACACTGAAGCTTTCTTT.

V gene TRBV12-3 or TRBV12-4 combines with J gene TRBJ1-2; D remains ambiguous. The CDR3 spans 13 residues. V was clipped by 5 bases and J by 4 bases, with 11 bases between them. CDR3 sequence: CASSEHLGYGYTF. The CDR3 coding sequence is TGTGCCAGCAGTGAACACCTTGGCTATGGCTACACCTTC.

The J gene is TRBJ2-7, the V gene TRBV29-1; 9 bases are shared with TRBD2. With V trimmed by 3 bases and J by 3 bases, 0 bases remained unmatched. This CDR3 comprises 12 residues. The germline V gene has CDR1 SQVTM and CDR2 ANQGSEA. The CDR3 spells CSVERGGYEQYF. The CDR3 DNA follows: TGCAGCGTTGAGCGGGGGGGCTACGAGCAGTACTTC.